Below, 25 T cell receptor beta chains from the same sample are listed, as sequenced in a study of T cell repertoires in cytomegalovirus infection. One entry per CDR3 protein, called by TCRdb with MiXCR from the reads. The table lists around 530,000 distinct CDR3 sequences, around 27% of them singletons. Specimen: PBMCs. Every receptor here comes from a human donor in good health (CMV status not recorded). Some clones in this sample may be carry-over from other donors' samples.

Only a few counts were recorded for this clonotype. The chain employs TRBV12-3 or TRBV12-4 and TRBJ2-7; the match to TRBD1 covers 7 bases. The CDR3 is made up of 14 amino acids. Trimming at V came to 6 bases and at J to 2 bases, leaving 7 bases not matched to a gene. This CDR3 is CASRGGGSPYEQYF. The CDR3 bases are TGTGCCAGCAGAGGGGGCGGCAGCCCCTACGAGCAGTACTTC.

This clonotype was picked up a small number of times. The junction and the germline gene differ at one end; a read error may be behind it. This chain connects TRBV7-9 to TRBJ2-3; TRBD2 agrees at 9 bases. CDR3 length: 15 residues. Germline values: CDR1 SEHNR, CDR2 FQNEAQ (reference sequence). CDR3 sequence (DNA): TGTGCCAGCAGCTCCCATAGCGGGAGCATAGATACGCAGTATTTT. It translates to CASSSHSGSIDTQYF.

V and J are TRBV19 and TRBJ2-3; the D is unclear. This CDR3 is 18 amino acids long. Trimming cost V 2 bases and J 1 base, with 19 bases left between them. CDR1 and CDR2 from the germline V gene are LNHDA and SQIVND (reference sequence). The CDR3 is CASSINGRSARGTDTQYF. CDR3 coding DNA: TGTGCCAGTAGTATAAACGGTAGAAGCGCCCGGGGCACAGATACGCAGTATTTT.

This clonotype was picked up many times. This rearrangement joins TRBV6-5 to TRBJ2-2, with 8 bases fitting TRBD1. V shed 4 bases and J 7 bases; nucleotides not matched to a gene: 8. From germline, CDR1 is MNHEY and CDR2 SVGAGI. CDR3 length equals 15 residues. The CDR3 here is CASSSKQGVDGELFF. CDR3 bases: TGTGCCAGCAGTTCTAAACAGGGGGTTGACGGGGAGCTGTTTTTT.

J is TRBJ2-3 and V is TRBV19; D could derive from TRBD1 or TRBD2 (5 bases each). CDR3 length: 14 residues. Germline CDR1 is LNHDA and CDR2 is SQIVND (reference sequence). Deletions cut 5 bases from V and 12 bases from J, with 21 bases between. The CDR3 region has the DNA TGTGCCAGTAGTGGGGCTCGGAGGTCCCGATCACAGTATTTT. Encoded protein: CASSGARRSRSQYF.

There are a few counts of this clonotype. The chain carries TRBV7-9 and TRBJ2-2, with 7 bases lining up with TRBD1. Germline CDR1 SEHNR, CDR2 FQNEAQ (reference sequence). Germline trimming cut 5 bases from V and 0 bases from J; bases unmatched to any gene: 21. This CDR3 spans 21 amino acids. CDR3 loop: CASSPPWSRDSPFSNTGELFF. The CDR3, as DNA: TGTGCCAGCAGCCCCCCCTGGTCTCGGGACAGCCCGTTTTCGAACACCGGGGAGCTGTTTTTT. The whole variable domain, filled in from reference TRBV7-9 and TRBJ2-2, reads DTGVSQNPRHKITKRGQNVTFRCDPISEHNRLYWYRQTLGQGPEFLTYFQNEAQLEKSRLLSDRFSAERPKGSFSTLEIQRTEQGDSAMYLCASSPPWSRDSPFSNTGELFFGEGSRLTVL.

V usage is TRBV19 and J usage is TRBJ2-1, with 9 bases aligning to TRBD2. The germline V gene has CDR1 LNHDA and CDR2 SQIVND (reference sequence). The CDR3 has 15 amino acids. Unmatched junction bases numbered 6, after V lost 2 bases and J lost 7 bases. Here the CDR3 DNA reads TGTGCCAGTAGTATATTAGCGGGAGAGTCTAATGAGCAGTTCTTC. Translation gives CASSILAGESNEQFF.

This clonotype was seen a few times. The rearrangement uses TRBV6-2 or TRBV6-3 and TRBJ2-1, with TRBD1 matching 10 bases. The CDR3 is 14 amino acids. Unmatched junction bases numbered 7, after V lost 6 bases and J lost 8 bases. The V gene's germline CDR1 is MNHEY and CDR2 SVGEGT. The CDR3 region has the DNA TGTGCCAGCAGGGCGGGACAGGGGTGGGATGAGCAGTTCTTC. Amino acids: CASRAGQGWDEQFF.

A note on this clonotype: One end of the junction fails to match germline, which may point to a read error. The V and J genes are TRBV28 and TRBJ2-7; D is undetermined. Germline-derived CDR1 and CDR2 are MDHEN and SYDVKM. The CDR3 contains 13 residues. For the CDR3, the DNA is TGTGCCAGCAGTTTAAGGATCCTAAGTTCCTCCCATTTC. This translates into CASSLRILSSSHF.

This clonotype has more than one count but fewer than ten. The V and J genes are TRBV7-9 and TRBJ1-4, with a possible D match to TRBD1 (5 bases). The CDR3 is made up of 18 amino acids. Trimming removed 1 base at V and 3 bases at J, with 18 bases between. Germline V gene data show CDR1 as SEHNR and CDR2 as FQNEAQ (reference sequence). The CDR3 DNA is TGTGCCAGCAGCTTAGAGCTTCAGGGAGAGAAGGCTAATGAAAAACTGTTTTTT. This translates into CASSLELQGEKANEKLFF.

A few counts support this clonotype. The V gene is TRBV7-2, the J gene TRBJ1-3; D unresolved. Between the trimmed V and J ends, which lost 1 base and 2 bases, there was a span of 9 bases. CDR1 is SGHTA and CDR2 is FQGNSA in the germline V gene. The CDR3 contains 15 residues. CDR3 bases: TGTGCCAGCAGCTTAGAAGGCCAGGCTGGAAACACCATATATTTT. It yields the protein CASSLEGQAGNTIYF.

This chain joins TRBV19 and TRBJ2-3; 13 nucleotides align to TRBD2. CDR3 length equals 18 residues. From germline, CDR1 is LNHDA and CDR2 SQIVND (reference sequence). Unmatched junction bases numbered 11, after V lost 3 bases and J lost 5 bases. The CDR3 loop is CASSMSLAGGESGDTQYF. In DNA form, the CDR3 reads TGTGCCAGTAGTATGTCACTAGCGGGAGGGGAAAGCGGAGATACGCAGTATTTT. Variable domain in full (rest from reference TRBV19 and TRBJ2-3): DGGITQSPKYLFRKEGQNVTLSCEQNLNHDAMYWYRQDPGQGLRLIYYSQIVNDFQKGDIAEGYSVSREKKESFPLTVTSAQKNPTAFYLCASSMSLAGGESGDTQYFGPGTRLTVL.

This clonotype came up a few times. The chain carries TRBV28 and TRBJ2-2; D gene uncertain. The germline V gene has CDR1 MDHEN and CDR2 SYDVKM. V was trimmed by 6 bases and J by 0 bases, leaving 5 bases between them. This CDR3 contains 13 residues. The CDR3 DNA reads TGTGCCAGCAGAGAAACGAACACCGGGGAGCTGTTTTTT. Protein sequence: CASRETNTGELFF. Variable domain in full (rest from reference TRBV28 and TRBJ2-2): DVKVTQSSRYLVKRTGEKVFLECVQDMDHENMFWYRQDPGLGLRLIYFSYDVKMKEKGDIPEGYSVSREKKERFSLILESASTNQTSMYLCASRETNTGELFFGEGSRLTVL.

Ten or more counts support this clonotype. This rearrangement joins TRBV7-8 to TRBJ2-7, with a possible D match to TRBD2 (5 bases). The CDR3 has 13 residues. The germline V and J ends were trimmed by 1 base and 6 bases, with 10 bases remaining between them. Looked up from germline, CDR1 is SGHVS and CDR2 is FQNEAQ. The CDR3, as DNA: TGTGCCAGCAGCTTAGGGATCGGAGGCGAGCAGTACGTC. Translating gives CASSLGIGGEQYV.

This clonotype was recorded many times. The CDR3 region is CASRLAGSTDTQYF. As DNA, the CDR3 is TGTGCCAGCAGACTAGCGGGAAGCACAGATACGCAGTATTTT. V usage is TRBV6-8 and J usage is TRBJ2-3; 10 positions match TRBD2. Germline values: CDR1 MNHGY, CDR2 SAAAGT. The CDR3 totals 14 residues. The junction had 0 bases not matched to a gene; V was cut back by 6 bases and J by 0 bases.

In this sample, this clonotype turned up many times. The CDR3, as DNA: TGTGCCAGCAGTTGGGACACCGGGGAGCTGTTTTTT. This sequence encodes CASSWDTGELFF. V is TRBV7-2 and J is TRBJ2-2; D is unresolved. Germline CDR1 reads SGHTA; CDR2 reads FQGNSA. V lost 6 bases and J lost 3, with 5 bases in between. This CDR3 is built from 12 residues.

This clonotype was seen at least ten times. The CDR3: CASSLGYRGTAYEQYV. CDR3 coding DNA: TGTGCCAGCAGCTTAGGGTACAGGGGAACGGCCTACGAGCAGTACGTC. The V gene is TRBV7-8, the J gene TRBJ2-7, with 7 bases matching TRBD1. V lost 1 base, J lost 2 bases, and 8 bases stayed unmatched. The CDR3 has 16 residues. Germline V gives CDR1 SGHVS, CDR2 FQNEAQ.

This rearrangement joins TRBV20-1 to TRBJ2-1; 11 nucleotides agree with TRBD2. CDR3 size: 15 residues. Germline CDR1 DFQATT, CDR2 SNEGSKA (reference sequence). V lost 4 bases, J lost 5 bases, and 7 bases stayed unmatched. The CDR3 region is CSANPLAGVDNEQFF. As DNA, the CDR3 is TGCAGTGCTAACCCACTAGCGGGAGTAGACAATGAGCAGTTCTTC.

The J gene is TRBJ1-2, the V gene TRBV20-1; D is possibly TRBD1 (5 bases). V shed 6 bases and J shed 4 bases, with 15 bases lying between them. This CDR3 comprises 13 residues. Germline CDR1 is DFQATT and CDR2 is SNEGSKA (reference sequence). In DNA, the CDR3 is TGCAGTGCCGAGACAGAACTTACCTATGGCTACACCTTC. It codes for CSAETELTYGYTF.

This clonotype was observed a handful of times. The gene calls are TRBV6-1 and TRBJ2-7; tentatively, D is TRBD1 (6 bases). CDR3 length equals 16 residues. Germline lookup yields CDR1 MNHNS and CDR2 SASEGT. Trimming pared 5 bases from V and 2 bases from J, leaving 19 bases between. As DNA, the CDR3 is TGTGCCAGCAGTCCAACCGGGACATTAAGAACCTACGAGCAGTACTTC. Amino acid sequence: CASSPTGTLRTYEQYF.

This chain joins TRBV27 and TRBJ2-2, with TRBD2 identical over 15 bases. The CDR3 loop spans 17 amino acids. V was pared by 7 bases and J by 5 bases, with 8 bases of the junction left unmatched. The germline CDR1 and CDR2 sequences are MNHEY and SMNVEV (reference sequence). DNA of the CDR3: TGTGCCAGCACCGGACTAGCGGGAGGGCCGGGGACCGGGGAGCTGTTTTTT. As protein: CASTGLAGGPGTGELFF.

This chain uses TRBV28 with TRBJ1-1; 7 bases align to TRBD1. CDR1 and CDR2 from the germline V gene are MDHEN and SYDVKM. The CDR3 totals 14 residues. Trimming removed 2 bases from V and 8 bases from J; junction bases left unmatched: 8. The CDR3 bases are TGTGCCAGCAGTTTAGGGGACAGAGAGGTGGAAGCTTTCTTT. Amino acid sequence: CASSLGDREVEAFF.

A note on this clonotype: One end of the junction varies from germline; a read error may be responsible. The V gene is TRBV7-2, the J gene TRBJ1-6; TRBD1 aligns across 9 bases. Per germline, CDR1 SGHTA and CDR2 FQGNSA. The CDR3 covers 15 residues. The CDR3 region is CACSLVGTGNSPLHF. The DNA for the CDR3 is TGTGCCTGCAGCTTAGTCGGGACAGGGAATTCACCCCTCCACTTT.

There are a few counts of this clonotype. The rearrangement links TRBV6-6 to TRBJ1-3; 9 bases match TRBD1. The CDR3 is 17 residues long. Trimming at V came to 0 bases and at J to 3 bases, leaving 6 bases not matched to a gene. Germline CDR1 reads MNHNY; CDR2 reads SVGAGI (reference sequence). The CDR3 coding sequence is TGTGCCAGCAGTTACTCCCTAACAGGGGGCAGTGGAAACACCATATATTTT. Residues: CASSYSLTGGSGNTIYF.

The DNA for the CDR3 is TGTGCCATCAGTGCGGGACTGAGCGCCAATGAGCAGTTCTTC. Protein product: CAISAGLSANEQFF. This chain connects TRBV10-3 to TRBJ2-1, with D possibly matching TRBD2 (6 bases). V was cut by 4 bases and J by 6 bases, with 13 bases left in between. This CDR3 is built from 14 residues. In germline, CDR1 is ENHRY, CDR2 SYGVKD.